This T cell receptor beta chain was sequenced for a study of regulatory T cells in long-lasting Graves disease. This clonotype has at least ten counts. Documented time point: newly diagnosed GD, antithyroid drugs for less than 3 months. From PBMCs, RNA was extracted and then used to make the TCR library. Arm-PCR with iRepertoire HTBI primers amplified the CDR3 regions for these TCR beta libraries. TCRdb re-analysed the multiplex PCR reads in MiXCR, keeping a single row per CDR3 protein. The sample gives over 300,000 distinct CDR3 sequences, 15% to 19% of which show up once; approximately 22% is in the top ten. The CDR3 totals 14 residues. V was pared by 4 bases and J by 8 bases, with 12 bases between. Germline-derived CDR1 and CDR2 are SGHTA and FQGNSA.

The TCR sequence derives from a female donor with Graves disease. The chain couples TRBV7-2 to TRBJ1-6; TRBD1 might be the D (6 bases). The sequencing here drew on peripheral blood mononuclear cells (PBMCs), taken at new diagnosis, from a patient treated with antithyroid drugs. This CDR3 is CASSSQGSHSPLHF. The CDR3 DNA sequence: TGTGCCAGCAGCTCACAGGGTTCGCATTCACCCCTCCACTTT.